Below are 18 T cell receptor beta chains sequenced from a single sample in a study of shared clonotypes between healthy human individuals. The data were produced by immunoSEQ multiplex PCR, yet TCRdb's version contains in-frame clones alone and is incomplete. The table lists 1.5 million to 1.9 million clones, 95% to 99% of them singletons. Sequences were obtained from naive CD4+ T cells sorted from blood. The subset: CD45RA+ positively selected. These receptors were collected from a man aged 25-45 years in good health.

The chain couples TRBV6-1 to TRBJ2-2; 7 bases agree with TRBD1. Per the germline V gene, CDR1 is MNHNS and CDR2 is SASEGT. The J segment lost 2 bases and the V segment lost 7 bases, leaving 4 bases of the junction unmatched. The CDR3 spans 14 residues. CDR3 nucleotides: TGTGCCAGCAACCGGGACAGAAACACCGGGGAGCTGTTTTTT. Protein product: CASNRDRNTGELFF.

The chain links TRBV7-9 to TRBJ1-5; D is ambiguous. CDR3 length equals 14 residues. The germline V gene has CDR1 SEHNR and CDR2 FQNEAQ (reference sequence). V was trimmed by 5 bases and J by 0 bases, leaving 8 bases between them. The chain's CDR3 is CASSADYSNQPQHF. Here the CDR3 DNA reads TGTGCCAGCAGCGCCGATTATAGCAATCAGCCCCAGCATTTT.

This clone was observed a single time. V is TRBV10-1 and J is TRBJ2-7, with 7 nucleotides matching TRBD2. V dropped 4 bases and J dropped 1; count of bases not matched to a gene: 7. The CDR3 is made up of 15 amino acids. Germline values: CDR1 WNHNN, CDR2 SYGVQD (reference sequence). Here the CDR3 reads CASSAGGSQSYEQYF. In DNA form, the CDR3 reads TGCGCCAGCAGTGCGGGGGGATCCCAATCCTACGAGCAGTACTTC.

V and J are TRBV7-9 and TRBJ2-5, with 9 bases aligning to TRBD1. This CDR3 is 15 amino acids long. The germline V gene has CDR1 SEHNR and CDR2 FQNEAQ (reference sequence). The J segment lost 5 bases and the V segment lost 3 bases, leaving 7 bases of the junction unmatched. CDR3 protein: CASSFRDRVGETQYF. In nucleotides, the CDR3 is TGTGCCAGCAGCTTCCGGGACAGGGTCGGGGAGACCCAGTACTTC.

The CDR3 region has the DNA TGTGCCAGCAGTTACGACACAGGTTTAGGGGAAAAACTGTTTTTT. Its translation is CASSYDTGLGEKLFF. The J gene is TRBJ1-4, the V gene TRBV6-5, with D perhaps TRBD1 (5 bases). The ends were cut back, 2 bases at V and 8 bases at J, with 15 bases in the middle. Per germline, CDR1 MNHEY and CDR2 SVGAGI. The CDR3 is 15 residues long.

Details on this clone: A junction end diverges from the germline sequence, so it may reflect a read error. V is TRBV6-4 and J is TRBJ2-1; 14 bases are a match to TRBD2. The CDR3 is 14 residues long. Looked up from germline, CDR1 is MRHNA and CDR2 is SNTAGT. CDR3 DNA: TGTGCCAGCAGTGACCGACTAGCGGGAGGGACCGGGCTCTTC. The encoded protein is CASSDRLAGGTGLF.

This chain uses TRBV11-2 with TRBJ2-5; weak D call: TRBD2 (5 bases). The CDR3 is made up of 13 amino acids. Per the germline V gene, CDR1 is SGHAT and CDR2 is FQNNGV. Trimming took 7 bases from V and 4 from J, leaving 13 bases between them. The CDR3 is CASNRGMGETQYF. The DNA for the CDR3 is TGTGCCAGCAACCGAGGGATGGGAGAGACCCAGTACTTC.

The V gene is TRBV4-1, the J gene TRBJ2-3; 9 nucleotides agree with TRBD2. The CDR3 spans 17 residues. The germline V gene has CDR1 MGHRA and CDR2 YSYEKL. J gave up 5 bases and V 0 bases, and 9 bases lay outside the gene matches. CDR3 amino acids: CASSQDRAGGPGDTQYF. CDR3 in DNA: TGCGCCAGCAGCCAAGATCGCGCGGGAGGGCCAGGAGATACGCAGTATTTT.

This clone was recorded only once. The chain carries TRBV19 and TRBJ2-6; 7 bases agree with TRBD1. Germline V gene data show CDR1 as LNHDA and CDR2 as SQIVND (reference sequence). The CDR3 runs 15 residues. After removal of 9 bases from V and 2 bases from J, the junction contained 7 bases not matched to a gene. The DNA for the CDR3 is TGTGCCAGCATAAACAGGGGAACTGGGGCCAACGTCCTGACTTTC. Encoded protein: CASINRGTGANVLTF.

CDR3 amino acids: CAISDPARVYEQYF. In DNA form, the CDR3 reads TGTGCCATCAGTGACCCAGCCAGGGTCTACGAGCAGTACTTC. The chain links TRBV10-3 to TRBJ2-7; perhaps TRBD1 as D (5 bases). The CDR3 covers 14 residues. Looked up from germline, CDR1 is ENHRY and CDR2 is SYGVKD. V lost 3 bases to trimming and J lost 3 bases, with 12 bases between them.

The chain employs TRBV13 and TRBJ2-2; D ambiguous. Trimming pared 5 bases from V and 1 base from J, leaving 11 bases between. The germline gives CDR1 PRHDT, CDR2 FYEKMQ (reference sequence). This CDR3 contains 15 residues. The CDR3 here is CASSLRDLNTGELFF. In nucleotides, the CDR3 is TGTGCCAGCAGCCTCCGAGACTTGAACACCGGGGAGCTGTTTTTT. Full variable domain (missing parts from reference TRBV13 and TRBJ2-2): AAGVIQSPRHLIKEKRETATLKCYPIPRHDTVYWYQQGPGQDPQFLISFYEKMQSDKGSIPDRFSAQQFSDYHSELNMSSLELGDSALYFCASSLRDLNTGELFFGEGSRLTVL.

The chain is built from TRBV7-2 and TRBJ1-4; TRBD1 aligns across 7 bases. The J segment lost 1 base and the V segment lost 4 bases, leaving 6 bases of the junction unmatched. The CDR3 sequence is 16 residues long. The germline V gene encodes CDR1 SGHTA and CDR2 FQGNSA. CDR3 residues: CASSSPTGVTNEKLFF. CDR3 bases: TGTGCCAGCAGCTCGCCTACAGGGGTAACTAATGAAAAACTGTTTTTT.

V gene TRBV7-9 combines with J gene TRBJ2-7; no definite D call. Germline-derived CDR1 and CDR2 are SEHNR and FQNEAQ (reference sequence). The CDR3 has 14 amino acids. V was shortened by 5 bases and J by 5 bases, with 16 bases between the two germline ends. The CDR3 reads CASSPLVQGNEQYF. The CDR3 DNA is TGTGCCAGCAGCCCCTTAGTACAAGGGAACGAGCAGTACTTC.

This clone was observed a single time. The gene calls are TRBV6-1 and TRBJ2-2; 9 bases are shared with TRBD2. The germline gives CDR1 MNHNS, CDR2 SASEGT. This CDR3 spans 15 amino acids. Trimming at V came to 4 bases and at J to 5 bases, leaving 5 bases not matched to a gene. CDR3 bases: TGTGCCAGCAGTGGGCTAGCGGGAAGGACCGGGGAGCTGTTTTTT. Its translation: CASSGLAGRTGELFF.

The chain couples TRBV5-8 to TRBJ1-5; D is unresolved. This CDR3 has 14 residues. The germline CDR1 and CDR2 sequences are SGHTS and YDEGEE. V was trimmed by 3 bases and J by 9 bases, leaving 16 bases between them. CDR3 in DNA: TGTGCCAGCAGCTCCGTCCAACTAGATTCGCCCCAGCATTTT. It yields the protein CASSSVQLDSPQHF.

The CDR3 loop reads CASSRPGTGGAEGYTF. The CDR3 DNA is TGTGCCAGTAGCCGTCCAGGGACAGGGGGCGCGGAGGGCTACACCTTC. This chain joins TRBV19 and TRBJ1-2, with 12 nucleotides matching TRBD1. V shed 6 bases and J 8 bases; nucleotides not matched to a gene: 13. Per germline, CDR1 LNHDA and CDR2 SQIVND (reference sequence). The length of the CDR3 is 16 residues.

V is TRBV4-1 and J is TRBJ1-2; D remains unclear. From germline, CDR1 is MGHRA and CDR2 YSYEKL. CDR3 length: 14 residues. V lost 1 base and J 7 bases, leaving 13 bases between the germline ends. The chain's CDR3 is CASSQVKGTGGYTF. The CDR3 nucleotides read TGCGCCAGCAGCCAAGTTAAGGGCACGGGTGGCTACACCTTC.

The genes are TRBV10-3 and TRBJ1-1, with 7 bases fitting TRBD1. CDR3 length: 15 amino acids. J was trimmed by 5 bases and V by 4 bases; bases with no gene match: 10. Germline assignment: CDR1 ENHRY and CDR2 SYGVKD. The CDR3 spells CAISGGAGGWTEAFF. Written as DNA, the CDR3 is TGTGCCATCAGTGGAGGGGCAGGGGGTTGGACTGAAGCTTTCTTT.